The next 19 T cell receptor beta chains were all read from a single sample in a study of T-cell memory formation after mild COVID-19. TCRdb ran MiXCR on the 5' RACE reads and lists one entry per CDR3 protein. Of roughly 250,000 distinct CDR3 sequences in the sample, about a sixth were seen once. The sample comprised PBMCs or a T cell subset sorted from them (not recorded which). Source of these receptors: a man aged 18 to 30 who had mild COVID-19 (a few samples of this study predate the infection). Cell type and time point are not known.

Concerning this clonotype: The junction departs from germline at one end; a sequencing error may be responsible. The rearrangement uses TRBV10-3 and TRBJ2-3; D is uncertain. Germline CDR1 reads ENHRY; CDR2 reads SYGVKD. The length of the CDR3 is 15 residues. The CDR3 sequence: CAIGESGSPKDTQYF. The DNA for the CDR3 is TGTGCCATCGGTGAGTCGGGCAGCCCCAAGGATACGCAGTATTTT.

This clonotype showed up just a few times. The V call is TRBV6-2 or TRBV6-3, the J call TRBJ1-1, with D possibly being TRBD1 (5 bases). The CDR3 runs to 15 residues. Germline CDR1 MNHEY, CDR2 SVGEGT. V lost 6 bases to trimming and J lost 5 bases, with 19 bases between them. The CDR3 DNA sequence: TGTGCCAGCAGGCACGGGGGGTATTGGGAAACTGAAGCTTTCTTT. Translation gives CASRHGGYWETEAFF.

A few counts support this clonotype. The chain recombines TRBV18 with TRBJ2-5; no clear D. The CDR3 sequence is 13 residues long. The germline V and J ends were trimmed by 3 bases and 0 bases, with 5 bases remaining between them. Germline lookup yields CDR1 KGHSH and CDR2 LQKENI. The CDR3 reads CASSPVDQETQYF. CDR3 in DNA: TGTGCCAGCTCACCGGTGGACCAAGAGACCCAGTACTTC.

This clonotype was found many times. The chain is built from TRBV5-8 and TRBJ2-3, with 8 bases identical to TRBD1. Germline V CDR1 and CDR2: SGHTS, YDEGEE. Trimming at V came to 4 bases and at J to 3 bases, leaving 7 bases not matched to a gene. The CDR3 consists of 15 residues. The CDR3 bases are TGTGCCAGCAGCCACGGACAGGGAGGAACAGATACGCAGTATTTT. The encoded protein is CASSHGQGGTDTQYF.

The chain employs TRBV3-1 and TRBJ1-1, with D unresolved. The CDR3 contains 16 residues. Germline lookup yields CDR1 LGHDT and CDR2 YNNKEL (reference sequence). Trimming cost V 7 bases and J 3 bases, with 21 bases left between them. CDR3 region: CASTSVAKPGYTEAFF. The CDR3 DNA follows: TGTGCCAGCACCTCGGTGGCAAAACCGGGGTACACTGAAGCTTTCTTT.

This clonotype occurred a few times. The V call is TRBV13, the J call TRBJ1-6, with D unclear. V was trimmed by 6 bases and J by 4 bases, leaving 13 bases between them. The CDR3 has 15 residues. CDR1 and CDR2 (germline): PRHDT, FYEKMQ (reference sequence). CDR3: CASRQARLYNSPLHF. CDR3 DNA sequence: TGTGCCAGCAGACAAGCGAGGCTATATAATTCACCCCTCCACTTT.

This clonotype was detected a few times. The chain employs TRBV30 and TRBJ2-7; 7 bases fit TRBD1. Trimming removed 3 bases from V and 0 bases from J; junction bases left unmatched: 14. Germline CDR1 GTSNPN, CDR2 SVGIG (reference sequence). The CDR3 is 17 residues long. The CDR3 DNA sequence: TGTGCCTGGAGACCTCCCGCCGGGACAGCGAACTCCTACGAGCAGTACTTC. It codes for CAWRPPAGTANSYEQYF.

The gene calls are TRBV24-1 and TRBJ1-4; tentative D call: TRBD1 (5 bases). The CDR3 is 15 amino acids. Trimming cost V 7 bases and J 8 bases, with 19 bases left between them. In germline, CDR1 is KGHDR, CDR2 SFDVKD. CDR3 residues: CATRDGTSGREKLFF. CDR3 coding DNA: TGTGCCACCAGGGACGGGACCTCCGGGAGGGAAAAACTGTTTTTT.

The V and J genes are TRBV11-2 and TRBJ2-7, with TRBD1 matching over 7 bases. The germline gives CDR1 SGHAT, CDR2 FQNNGV. V shed 5 bases and J 7 bases; nucleotides not matched to a gene: 8. The CDR3 consists of 13 residues. CDR3: CASSRHRGGEQYV. The CDR3 DNA follows: TGTGCCAGCAGCCGGCACAGGGGTGGAGAGCAGTACGTC.

The chain combines TRBV6-1 with TRBJ2-4; tentatively, D is TRBD2 (5 bases). V was cut by 4 bases and J by 6 bases, with 13 bases left in between. The CDR3 extends over 14 amino acids. CDR1 and CDR2 (germline): MNHNS, SASEGT. The CDR3 nucleotides are TGTGCCAGCAGTGGCCCGGGATACCGAAACATTCAGTACTTC. Its translation is CASSGPGYRNIQYF.

V is TRBV10-2 and J is TRBJ2-1; 8 bases agree with TRBD1. The CDR3 has 13 residues. Unmatched junction bases numbered 5, after V lost 8 bases and J lost 5 bases. The V gene's germline CDR1 is WSHSY and CDR2 SAAADI. The CDR3 bases are TGCGCCAGCCAACCGGGACAGGACAATGAGCAGTTCTTC. It specifies CASQPGQDNEQFF.

In this sample, this clonotype turned up a few times. This chain's CDR3 is CASSPRTGGLQPQHF. CDR3 DNA sequence: TGTGCCAGCAGTCCGAGGACAGGGGGGTTGCAGCCCCAGCATTTT. The V and J genes are TRBV12-3 or TRBV12-4 and TRBJ1-5; 10 nucleotides line up with TRBD1. V shed 5 bases and J 7 bases; nucleotides not matched to a gene: 8. The CDR3 covers 15 residues.

The chain carries TRBV15 and TRBJ1-6; D gene ambiguous. V was trimmed by 1 base and J by 10 bases, leaving 14 bases between them. Germline V gene sequence: CDR1 LNHNV, CDR2 YYDKDF (reference sequence). The CDR3 length is 15 residues. The CDR3 DNA follows: TGTGCCACCAGCAGAGTACGGGGAATGGGCTCACCCCTCCACTTT. It codes for CATSRVRGMGSPLHF. Filled out from reference TRBV15 and TRBJ1-6, the complete variable domain reads DAMVIQNPRYQVTQFGKPVTLSCSQTLNHNVMYWYQQKSSQAPKLLFHYYDKDFNNEADTPDNFQSRRPNTSFCFLDIRSPGLGDTAMYLCATSRVRGMGSPLHFGNGTRLTVT.

This clonotype was seen only a few times. Written as DNA, the CDR3 is TGCGCCAGGGTGGACAGGGGAGAGACCCAGTACTTC. Its translation is CARVDRGETQYF. V and J are TRBV23-1 and TRBJ2-5, with TRBD1 matching over 9 bases. TRBV23-1 counts as an open reading frame of uncertain function. The ends lost 9 bases at V and 4 bases at J; junction bases unmatched: 3. The CDR3 covers 12 residues.

This clonotype was observed a handful of times. The rearrangement links TRBV10-3 to TRBJ1-2; no definite D call. V lost 1 base and J 5 bases, leaving 8 bases between the germline ends. Per the germline V gene, CDR1 is ENHRY and CDR2 is SYGVKD. CDR3 size: 13 residues. The CDR3 coding sequence is TGTGCCATCAGTGAGTACGGAAAATATGGCTACACCTTC. Protein sequence: CAISEYGKYGYTF.

This clonotype was picked up a small number of times. The chain has TRBV7-6 and TRBJ2-2; 7 bases are a match to TRBD1. Germline CDR1 and CDR2: SGHVS and FNYEAQ. The ends lost 6 bases at V and 2 bases at J; junction bases unmatched: 3. The CDR3 is 14 residues long. As DNA, the CDR3 is TGTGCCAGCAGATGGGACAGTAACACCGGGGAGCTGTTTTTT. Amino acid sequence: CASRWDSNTGELFF.

The gene calls are TRBV11-2 and TRBJ2-5; 11 bases map to TRBD1. CDR1 is SGHAT and CDR2 is FQNNGV in the germline V gene. After removal of 4 bases from V and 5 bases from J, the junction contained 9 bases not matched to a gene. The CDR3 is 16 residues long. CDR3 amino acids: CASSSAGTGGVETQYF. CDR3 sequence (DNA): TGTGCCAGCAGCTCAGCCGGGACAGGGGGTGTGGAGACCCAGTACTTC.

The V and J genes are TRBV4-3 and TRBJ2-3, with D unresolved. V lost 1 base and J 0 bases, leaving 11 bases between the germline ends. Germline V lookup: CDR1 LGHNA, CDR2 YSLEER. This CDR3 has 16 amino acids. The CDR3 sequence is CASSQGSSLSTDTQYF. The DNA of the CDR3 is TGCGCCAGCAGCCAAGGTTCCAGCCTTAGCACAGATACGCAGTATTTT.

The sample holds a few counts of this clonotype. V gene TRBV20-1 combines with J gene TRBJ1-1, with a possible D match to TRBD1 (5 bases). The CDR3 sequence is 12 residues long. Germline V lookup: CDR1 DFQATT, CDR2 SNEGSKA (reference sequence). V lost 3 bases and J lost 7, with 12 bases in between. The CDR3 DNA reads as TGCAGTGCTAGGGACACCCGGGATGAAGCTTTCTTT. Protein: CSARDTRDEAFF.